The following is a T cell receptor (beta chain) sequence with its context. The target antigen is unknown. This sample is drawn from a study of T cell responses to AZD1222 COVID-19 vaccine. This table comes from immunoSEQ multiplex PCR, and its TCRdb copy is limited to in-frame clones, with some not included. The repertoire holds 100,000 to 150,000 clones, more than 65% seen once, with about 27% in the top ten. Whole-study findings and limits: Vaccine-associated CD4 TCRs spanned spike, dominant at 160-218 and 743-854.

Per germline, CDR1 KGHSH and CDR2 LQKENI. The CDR3 totals 15 residues. V was clipped by 3 bases and J by 1 base, with 7 bases between them. The genes are TRBV18 and TRBJ2-6, with no clear D. The sequence was obtained from an adult who received the AZD1222 COVID-19 vaccine. The sample here was peripheral blood, taken 28 days after the second AZD1222 dose. The CDR3 sequence: CASSPVRSGANVLTF. The CDR3, as DNA: TGTGCCAGCTCACCGGTGCGATCTGGGGCCAACGTCCTGACTTTC.